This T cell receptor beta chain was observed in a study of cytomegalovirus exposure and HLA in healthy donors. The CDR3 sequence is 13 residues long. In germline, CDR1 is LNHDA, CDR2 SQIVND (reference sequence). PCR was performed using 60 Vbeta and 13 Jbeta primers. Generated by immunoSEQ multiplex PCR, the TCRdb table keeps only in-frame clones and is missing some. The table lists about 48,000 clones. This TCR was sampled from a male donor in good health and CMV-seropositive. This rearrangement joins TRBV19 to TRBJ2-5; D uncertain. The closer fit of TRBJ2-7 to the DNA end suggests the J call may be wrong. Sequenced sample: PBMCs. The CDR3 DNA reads TGTGCCAGTAGTTTCACAGTTGTCTACGAGCAGTACTTC. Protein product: CASSFTVVYEQYF.